The source of this T cell receptor (beta chain) is a study of immune characterization of retroperitoneal liposarcoma. CDR3 length equals 15 residues. CDR1 and CDR2 from the germline V gene are MNHNY and SVGAGI (reference sequence). MiXCR, applied by TCRdb to the PCR reads, yields one record per CDR3 protein. The sample holds 10,000 or so distinct CDR3 sequences, less than 30% seen once. This clonotype was counted a few times. This chain connects TRBV6-6 to TRBJ2-1; D not certain. The closer fit of TRBJ2-7 to the DNA end suggests the J call may be wrong. The specimen was tumor tissue. This clonotype originated in a male donor with retroperitoneal liposarcoma. CDR3 nucleotide sequence: TGTGCCAGCAGTCCTCGTGTACGGATCTCCTACGAGCAGTACTTC. This encodes CASSPRVRISYEQYF.